This T cell receptor beta chain appears in the sequencing data of a study of cytomegalovirus exposure and HLA in healthy donors. The length of the CDR3 is 13 residues. The V end lost 2 bases, the J end lost 0 bases, and 4 bases lay between the germline ends. Germline CDR1 KGHSH, CDR2 LQKENI. TCRdb's table, derived via immunoSEQ multiplex PCR, lists solely in-frame clones and lacks some. The table records roughly 220,000 clones, about 90% of them present only once. This clone was observed a handful of times. This TCR came from a woman aged 18-35 years in good health and CMV-seronegative. Material for sequencing was PBMCs. The V gene is TRBV18, the J gene TRBJ1-1; D gene uncertain. CDR3: CASSPGLNTEAFF. CDR3 sequence (DNA): TGTGCCAGCTCACCAGGGCTGAACACTGAAGCTTTCTTT.